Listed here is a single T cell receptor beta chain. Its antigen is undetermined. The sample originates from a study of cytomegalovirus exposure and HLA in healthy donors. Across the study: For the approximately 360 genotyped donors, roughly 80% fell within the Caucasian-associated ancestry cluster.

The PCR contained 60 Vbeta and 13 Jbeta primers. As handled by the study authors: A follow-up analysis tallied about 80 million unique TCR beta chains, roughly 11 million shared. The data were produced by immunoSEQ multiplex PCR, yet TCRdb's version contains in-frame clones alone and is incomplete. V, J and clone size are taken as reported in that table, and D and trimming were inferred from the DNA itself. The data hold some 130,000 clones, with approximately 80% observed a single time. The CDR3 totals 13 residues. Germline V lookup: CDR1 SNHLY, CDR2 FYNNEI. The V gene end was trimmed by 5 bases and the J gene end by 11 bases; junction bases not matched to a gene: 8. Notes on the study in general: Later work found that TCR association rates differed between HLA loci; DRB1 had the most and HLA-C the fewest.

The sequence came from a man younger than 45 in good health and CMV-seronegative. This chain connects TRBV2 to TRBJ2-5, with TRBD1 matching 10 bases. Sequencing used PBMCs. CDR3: CASSMEDRGLQYF. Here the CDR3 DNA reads TGTGCCAGCAGTATGGAAGACAGGGGGCTGCAGTACTTC.